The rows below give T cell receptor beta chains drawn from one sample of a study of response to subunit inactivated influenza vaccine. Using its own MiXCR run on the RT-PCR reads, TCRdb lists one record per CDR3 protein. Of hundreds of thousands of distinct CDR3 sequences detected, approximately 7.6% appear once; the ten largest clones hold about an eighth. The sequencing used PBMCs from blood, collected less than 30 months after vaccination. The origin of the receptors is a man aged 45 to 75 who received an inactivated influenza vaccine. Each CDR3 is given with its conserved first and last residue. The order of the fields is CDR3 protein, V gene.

CSASQGAQTGTGLYF,TRBV20-1
CASSQAAGIEQFF,TRBV3-1
CSASSGGYNEQFF,TRBV20-1
CAIMDPAGGQETQYF,TRBV10-3
CASSQDVRGHSGNTIYF,TRBV4-3
CSAFERGGSNEQFF,TRBV20-1
CSGGAGRGEQYF,TRBV29-1
CSARTGLYEQYF,TRBV29-1
CASGRWDSRSNEQFF,TRBV12-5
CASSAGLREPEAFF,TRBV5-1
CASSYSGLNTEAFF,TRBV6-5
CASSRQASNTGELFF,TRBV6-2/TRBV6-3